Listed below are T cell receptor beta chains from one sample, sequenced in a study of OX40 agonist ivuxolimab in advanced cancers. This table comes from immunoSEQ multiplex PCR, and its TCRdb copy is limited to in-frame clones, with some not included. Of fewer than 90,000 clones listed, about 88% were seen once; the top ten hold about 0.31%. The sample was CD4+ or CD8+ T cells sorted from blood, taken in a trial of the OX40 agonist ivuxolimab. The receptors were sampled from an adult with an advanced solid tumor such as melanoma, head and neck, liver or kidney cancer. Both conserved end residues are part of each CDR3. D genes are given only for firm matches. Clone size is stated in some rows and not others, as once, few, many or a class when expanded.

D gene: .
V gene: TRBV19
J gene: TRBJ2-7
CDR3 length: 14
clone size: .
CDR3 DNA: TGTGCCAGTAGTAAGGGAATCTCAATCCTCGAGCAGTACTTC
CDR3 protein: CASSKGISILEQYF

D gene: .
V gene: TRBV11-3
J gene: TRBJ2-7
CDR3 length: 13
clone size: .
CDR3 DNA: TGTGCCAGCAGCTTAGATGGGGTAGCCGAGCAGTACTTC
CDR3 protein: CASSLDGVAEQYF

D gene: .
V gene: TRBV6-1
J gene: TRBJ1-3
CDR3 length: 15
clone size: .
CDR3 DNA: TGTGCCAGCAGTGAAGGCAGTCAATCTGGAAACACCATATATTTT
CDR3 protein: CASSEGSQSGNTIYF

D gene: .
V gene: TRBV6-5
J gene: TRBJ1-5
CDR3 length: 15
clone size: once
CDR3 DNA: TGTGCCAGCACCTCACGGGGGGTTGGCAATCAGCCCCAGCATTTT
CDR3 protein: CASTSRGVGNQPQHF

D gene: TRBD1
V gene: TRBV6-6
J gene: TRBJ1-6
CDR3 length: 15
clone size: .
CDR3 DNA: TGTGCCAGCAGGGAGCCAGGGGGTGATAATTCACCCCTCCACTTT
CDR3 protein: CASREPGGDNSPLHF

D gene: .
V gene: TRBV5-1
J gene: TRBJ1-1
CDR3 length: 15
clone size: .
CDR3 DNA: TGCGCCAGCAGTCTGGGGGGCTCCATGAACACTGAAGCTTTCTTT
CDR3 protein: CASSLGGSMNTEAFF

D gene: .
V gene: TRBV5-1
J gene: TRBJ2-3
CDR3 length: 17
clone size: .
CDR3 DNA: TGCGCCAGCAGCTTGGCGAATAGACCGGATAGCACAGATACGCAGTATTTT
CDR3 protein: CASSLANRPDSTDTQYF

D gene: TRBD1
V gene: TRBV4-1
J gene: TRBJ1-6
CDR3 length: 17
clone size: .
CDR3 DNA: TGCGCCAGCAGCCAAGATCGCGGACAGGGCCGGAATTCACCCCTCCACTTT
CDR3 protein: CASSQDRGQGRNSPLHF

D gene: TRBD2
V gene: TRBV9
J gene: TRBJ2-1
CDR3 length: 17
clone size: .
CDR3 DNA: TGTGCCAGCAGCCTCGAGCGGGGGGGAAGTCTTGTAAATGAGCAGTTCTTC
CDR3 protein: CASSLERGGSLVNEQFF

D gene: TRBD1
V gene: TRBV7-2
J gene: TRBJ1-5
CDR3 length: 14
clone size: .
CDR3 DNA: TGTGCCAGCAGCTTTGGACAGGGGGCCCGACCCCAGCATTTT
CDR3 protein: CASSFGQGARPQHF

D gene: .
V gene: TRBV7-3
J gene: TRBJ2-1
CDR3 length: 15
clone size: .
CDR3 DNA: TGTGCCAGCAGCTTAAGGGGGGCCGCCTACAATGAGCAGTTCTTC
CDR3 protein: CASSLRGAAYNEQFF

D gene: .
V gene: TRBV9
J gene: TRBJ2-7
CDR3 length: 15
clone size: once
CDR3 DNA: TGTGCCAGCAGCCCAAGAGGGGGGGACGAGGGGATACAGTACTTC
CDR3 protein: CASSPRGGDEGIQYF

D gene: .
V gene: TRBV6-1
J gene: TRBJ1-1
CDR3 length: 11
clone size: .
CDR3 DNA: TGTGCCAGCAGTTCCCCAGGGGAAGCTTTCTTT
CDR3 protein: CASSSPGEAFF

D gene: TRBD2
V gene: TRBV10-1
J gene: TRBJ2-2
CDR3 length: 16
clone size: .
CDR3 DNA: TGCGCCAGCAGTGAAGTGCTAGCGGGGAACACCGGGGAGCTGTTTTTT
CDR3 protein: CASSEVLAGNTGELFF

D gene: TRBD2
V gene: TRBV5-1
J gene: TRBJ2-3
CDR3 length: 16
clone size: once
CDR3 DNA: TGCGCCAGCAGCTTGGTGGCGGGGGGGACCACAGATACGCAGTATTTT
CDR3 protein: CASSLVAGGTTDTQYF

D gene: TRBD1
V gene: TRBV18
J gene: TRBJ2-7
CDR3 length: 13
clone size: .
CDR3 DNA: TGTGCCAGCTCACCCGGGACAGTCTACGAGCAGTACTTC
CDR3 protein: CASSPGTVYEQYF

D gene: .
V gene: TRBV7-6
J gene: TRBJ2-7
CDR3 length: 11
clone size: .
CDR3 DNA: TGTGCCAGCAGCTCGACCAAGGAGCAGTACTTC
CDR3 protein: CASSSTKEQYF

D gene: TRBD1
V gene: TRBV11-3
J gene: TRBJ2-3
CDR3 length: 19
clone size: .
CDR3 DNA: TGTGCCAGCAGCTCCTCACTAACCGGGACAGGGACCCCCACAGATACGCAGTATTTT
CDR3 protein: CASSSSLTGTGTPTDTQYF

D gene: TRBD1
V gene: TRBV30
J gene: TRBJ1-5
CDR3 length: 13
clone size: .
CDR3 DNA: TGTGCCTGGAGTGTTGACAGGGGTCAGCCCCAGCATTTT
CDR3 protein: CAWSVDRGQPQHF

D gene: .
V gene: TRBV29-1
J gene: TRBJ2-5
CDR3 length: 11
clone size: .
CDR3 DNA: TGCAGCGTGACAGGCCAAGAGACCCAGTACTTC
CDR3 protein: CSVTGQETQYF

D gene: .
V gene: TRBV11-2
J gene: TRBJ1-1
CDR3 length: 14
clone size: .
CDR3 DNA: TGTGCCAGCAGCTTGCTTGCAGGGAACACTGAAGCTTTCTTT
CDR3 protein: CASSLLAGNTEAFF

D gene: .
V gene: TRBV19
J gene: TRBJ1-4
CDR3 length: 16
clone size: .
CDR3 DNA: TGTGCCAGTAGTATAGTTCAGGCGGGTCTCGCGGAAAAACTGTTTTTT
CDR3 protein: CASSIVQAGLAEKLFF

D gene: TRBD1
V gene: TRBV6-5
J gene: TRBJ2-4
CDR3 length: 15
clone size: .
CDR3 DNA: TGTGCCAGTAGAATCTCAGGGGGATCCAAAAACATTCAGTACTTC
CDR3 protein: CASRISGGSKNIQYF

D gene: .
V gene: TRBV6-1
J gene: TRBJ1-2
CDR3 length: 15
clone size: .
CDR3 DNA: TGTGCCAGCAGTGAGTTTCCGACAACTAACTATGGCTACACCTTC
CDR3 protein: CASSEFPTTNYGYTF

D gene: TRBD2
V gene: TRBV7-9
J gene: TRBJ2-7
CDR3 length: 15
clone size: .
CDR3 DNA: TGTGCCAGCATCCTTAGCGGGGGGGCCCCCTACGAGCAGTACTTC
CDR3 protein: CASILSGGAPYEQYF

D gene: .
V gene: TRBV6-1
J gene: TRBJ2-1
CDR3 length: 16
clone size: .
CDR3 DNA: TGTGCCAGCAGTGGGTCGAGGCCAGACTCCTACAATGAGCAGTTCTTC
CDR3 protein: CASSGSRPDSYNEQFF

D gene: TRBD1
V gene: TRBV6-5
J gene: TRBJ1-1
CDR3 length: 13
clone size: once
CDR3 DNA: TGTGCCAGTTTACAGGGGATAGGGACTGAAGCTTTCTTT
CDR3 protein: CASLQGIGTEAFF

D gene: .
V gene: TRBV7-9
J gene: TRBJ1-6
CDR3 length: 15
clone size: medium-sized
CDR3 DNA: TGTGCCAGCAGCTTCACTAGCTCCTATAATTCACCCCTCCACTTT
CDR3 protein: CASSFTSSYNSPLHF

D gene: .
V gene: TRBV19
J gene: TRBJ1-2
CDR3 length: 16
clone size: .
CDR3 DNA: TGTGCCAGTCTCTTCCTCGGGACGGGCAGTAACTATGGCTACACCTTC
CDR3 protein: CASLFLGTGSNYGYTF

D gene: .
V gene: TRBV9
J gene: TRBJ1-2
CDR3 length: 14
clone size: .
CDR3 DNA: TGTGCCAGCAGCGTTGGGACACCCTCGGGTGGCTACACCTTC
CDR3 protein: CASSVGTPSGGYTF

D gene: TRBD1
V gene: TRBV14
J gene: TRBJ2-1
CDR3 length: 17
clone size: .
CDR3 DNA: TGTGCCAGCAGCCAGAGAAAGGACAGGCTCACCTACAATGAGCAGTTCTTC
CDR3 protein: CASSQRKDRLTYNEQFF

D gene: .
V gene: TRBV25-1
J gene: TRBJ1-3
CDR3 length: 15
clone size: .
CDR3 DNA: TGTGCCAGCAGTGAACCAGGGTTAGCTGGAAACACCATATATTTT
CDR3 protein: CASSEPGLAGNTIYF

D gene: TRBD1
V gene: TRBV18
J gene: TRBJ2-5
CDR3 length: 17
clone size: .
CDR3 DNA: TGTGCCAGCTCACTCCTTGGGGGACAGGGTAGAGGAGAGACCCAGTACTTC
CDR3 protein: CASSLLGGQGRGETQYF

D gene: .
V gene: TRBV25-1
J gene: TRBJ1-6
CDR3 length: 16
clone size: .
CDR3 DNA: TGTGCCAGCAGCGGAGAAGGAAGCTCCTATAATTCACCCCTCCACTTT
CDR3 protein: CASSGEGSSYNSPLHF

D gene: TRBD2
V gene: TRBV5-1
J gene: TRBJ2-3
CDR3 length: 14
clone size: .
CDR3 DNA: TGCGCCAGCAGCTTGGTTAGCGGGGGGGATACGCAGTATTTT
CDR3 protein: CASSLVSGGDTQYF

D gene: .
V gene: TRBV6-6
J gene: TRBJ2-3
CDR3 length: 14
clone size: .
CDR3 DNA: TGTGCCAGCAGGGAAGGCCCCAGCACAGATACGCAGTATTTT
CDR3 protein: CASREGPSTDTQYF

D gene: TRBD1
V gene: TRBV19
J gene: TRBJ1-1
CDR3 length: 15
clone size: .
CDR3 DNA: TGTGCCAGTAGTATCCGGGACAGGGTGATGGCTGAAGCTTTCTTT
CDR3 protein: CASSIRDRVMAEAFF

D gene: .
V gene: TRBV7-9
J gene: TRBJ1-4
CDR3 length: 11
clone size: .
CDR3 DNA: TGTGCCAGCAGCTTAGCCGGAAAACTGTTTTTT
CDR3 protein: CASSLAGKLFF

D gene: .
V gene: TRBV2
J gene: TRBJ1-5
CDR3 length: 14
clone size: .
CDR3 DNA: TGTGCCACCACTCCCGAGGGGGGCAATCAGCCCCAGCATTTT
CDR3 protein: CATTPEGGNQPQHF

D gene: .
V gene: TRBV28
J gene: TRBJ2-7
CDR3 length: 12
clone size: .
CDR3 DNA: TGTGCCAGCAGTTTACGGGGGCACGAGCAGTACTTC
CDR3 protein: CASSLRGHEQYF

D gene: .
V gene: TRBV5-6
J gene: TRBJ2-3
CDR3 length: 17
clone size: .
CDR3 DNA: TGTGCCAGCAGCTTGTCCCCCGGGTCAGGTCCCACAGATACGCAGTATTTT
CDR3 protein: CASSLSPGSGPTDTQYF

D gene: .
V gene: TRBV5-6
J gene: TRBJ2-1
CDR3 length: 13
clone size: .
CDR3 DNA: TGTGCCAGCAGCCCTTATTACAACAATGAGCAGTTCTTC
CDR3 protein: CASSPYYNNEQFF

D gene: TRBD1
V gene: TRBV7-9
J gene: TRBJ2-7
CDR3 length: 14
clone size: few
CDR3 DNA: TGTGCCTCAGACGGGACAGGGAGCTCCTACGAGCAGTACTTC
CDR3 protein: CASDGTGSSYEQYF

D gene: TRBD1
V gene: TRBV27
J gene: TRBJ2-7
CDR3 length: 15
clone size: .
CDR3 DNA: TGTGCCAGCAGTCGCGACAGGGGGAGCTCCTACGAGCAGTACTTC
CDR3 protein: CASSRDRGSSYEQYF

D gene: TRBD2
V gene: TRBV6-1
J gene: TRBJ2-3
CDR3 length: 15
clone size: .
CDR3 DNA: TGTGCCAGCAGTGAAGAACTAGCGGGGCCAGATACGCAGTATTTT
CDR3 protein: CASSEELAGPDTQYF

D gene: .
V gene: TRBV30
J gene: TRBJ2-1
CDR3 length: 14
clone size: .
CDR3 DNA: TGTGCCTGGAGTACAGGGAGCTCCTACAATGAGCAGTTCTTC
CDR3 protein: CAWSTGSSYNEQFF

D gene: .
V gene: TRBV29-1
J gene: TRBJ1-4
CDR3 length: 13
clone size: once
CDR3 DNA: TGCAGCGCAACCGGGACGGGGAATGAAAAACTGTTTTTT
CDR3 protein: CSATGTGNEKLFF